The clone carrying this TCR beta chain has ten or more counts. Its antigen remains unknown. Researchers amplified the TCR beta CDR3 regions from RNA transcripts. With the HTBI primer set, the TCR CDR3 went through a first round of RT-PCR. MiXCR was run by TCRdb on the multiplex PCR reads, yielding one entry per CDR3 protein. Counted here are around 380,000 distinct CDR3 sequences, roughly 14% occurring once; the ten biggest clones make up around 20%. The V gene's germline CDR1 is SGHTS and CDR2 YDEGEE. Trimming shortened V by 2 bases and J by 2 bases, and 11 bases separated the two germline ends. The CDR3 runs 15 residues. This sample was taken from a study of T cells in Graves' hyperthyroidism and ophthalmopathy. The study, taken as a whole, reports: Ophthalmopathy was separated from stable hyperthyroidism by a 13 V-J model. Also found in blood were most expanded thyroid clonotypes above 0.001.

The study left out patients who had uncontrolled infection, other autoimmune disease, pregnancy or lactation. Predating any ophthalmopathy symptoms, the blood sample was taken at first hyperthyroidism diagnosis. The TCR sequence derives from a man aged 25-40 years with Graves' hyperthyroidism that later progressed to Graves' ophthalmopathy. V is TRBV5-8 and J is TRBJ1-5; possible D gene TRBD1, 6 bases. The sample consisted of blood. The chain's CDR3 is CASSFAPGGNQPQHF. The DNA for the CDR3 is TGTGCCAGCAGCTTCGCCCCAGGGGGCAATCAGCCCCAGCATTTT.